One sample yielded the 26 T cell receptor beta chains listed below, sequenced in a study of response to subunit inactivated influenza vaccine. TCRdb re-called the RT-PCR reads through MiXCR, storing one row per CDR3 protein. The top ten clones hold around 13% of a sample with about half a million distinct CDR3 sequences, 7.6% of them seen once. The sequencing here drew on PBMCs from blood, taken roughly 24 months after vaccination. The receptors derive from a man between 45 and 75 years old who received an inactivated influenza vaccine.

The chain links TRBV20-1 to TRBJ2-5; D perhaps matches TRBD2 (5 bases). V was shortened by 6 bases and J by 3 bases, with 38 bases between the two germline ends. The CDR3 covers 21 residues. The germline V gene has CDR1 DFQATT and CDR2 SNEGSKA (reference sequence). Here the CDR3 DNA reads TGCAGTGCCCCCCTGGTGGGGAGCTCTCCGTCCTTCCCCTCGGCCGAAGAGACCCAGTACTTC. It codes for CSAPLVGSSPSFPSAEETQYF.

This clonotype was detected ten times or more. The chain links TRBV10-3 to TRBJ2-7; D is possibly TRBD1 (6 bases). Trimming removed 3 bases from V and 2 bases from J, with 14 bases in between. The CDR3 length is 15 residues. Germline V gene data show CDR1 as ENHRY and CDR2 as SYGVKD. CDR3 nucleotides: TGTGCCATCAGTGATACCGCGGACAGAACCTACGAGCAGTACTTC. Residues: CAISDTADRTYEQYF.

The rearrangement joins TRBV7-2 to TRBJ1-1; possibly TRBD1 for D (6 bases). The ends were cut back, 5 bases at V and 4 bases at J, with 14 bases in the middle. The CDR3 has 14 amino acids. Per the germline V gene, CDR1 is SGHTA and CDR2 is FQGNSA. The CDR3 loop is CASSLRQESTEAFF. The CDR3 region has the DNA TGTGCCAGCAGCCTTAGACAGGAGAGCACTGAAGCTTTCTTT.

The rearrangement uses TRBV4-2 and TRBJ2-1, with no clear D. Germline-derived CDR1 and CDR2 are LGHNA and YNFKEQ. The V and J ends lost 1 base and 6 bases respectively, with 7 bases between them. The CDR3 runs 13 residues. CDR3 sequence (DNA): TGTGCCAGCAGCCAAGTCTCCGGCAATGAGCAGTTCTTC. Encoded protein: CASSQVSGNEQFF.

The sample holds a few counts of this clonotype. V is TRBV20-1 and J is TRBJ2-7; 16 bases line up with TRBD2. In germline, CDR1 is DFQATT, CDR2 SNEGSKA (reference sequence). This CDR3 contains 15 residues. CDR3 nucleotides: TGCGGGGGACTAGCGGGAGGGTCAAATACCTACGAGCAGTACTTC. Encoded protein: CGGLAGGSNTYEQYF.

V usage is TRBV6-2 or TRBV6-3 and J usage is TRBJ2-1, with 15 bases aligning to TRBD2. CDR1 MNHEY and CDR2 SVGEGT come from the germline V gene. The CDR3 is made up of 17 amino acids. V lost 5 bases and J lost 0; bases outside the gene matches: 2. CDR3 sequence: CASSGTSGGTSYNEQFF. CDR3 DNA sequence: TGTGCCAGCAGTGGGACTAGCGGGGGGACCTCCTACAATGAGCAGTTCTTC.

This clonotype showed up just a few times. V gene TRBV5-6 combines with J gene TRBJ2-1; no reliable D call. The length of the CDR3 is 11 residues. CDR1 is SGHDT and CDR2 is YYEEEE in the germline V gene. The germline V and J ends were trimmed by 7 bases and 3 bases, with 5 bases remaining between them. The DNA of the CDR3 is TGTGCCAGCCGCTACTACAATGAGCAGTTCTTC. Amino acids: CASRYYNEQFF.

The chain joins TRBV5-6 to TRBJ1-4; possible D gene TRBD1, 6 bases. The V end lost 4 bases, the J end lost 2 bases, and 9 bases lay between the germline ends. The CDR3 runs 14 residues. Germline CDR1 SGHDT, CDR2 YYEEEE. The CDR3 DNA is TGTGCCAGCAGCAGGGGGGTGACTAATGAAAAACTGTTTTTT. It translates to CASSRGVTNEKLFF. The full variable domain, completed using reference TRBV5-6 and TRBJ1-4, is DAGVTQSPTHLIKTRGQQVTLRCSPKSGHDTVSWYQQALGQGPQFIFQYYEEEERQRGNFPDRFSGHQFPNYSSELNVNALLLGDSALYLCASSRGVTNEKLFFGSGTQLSVL.

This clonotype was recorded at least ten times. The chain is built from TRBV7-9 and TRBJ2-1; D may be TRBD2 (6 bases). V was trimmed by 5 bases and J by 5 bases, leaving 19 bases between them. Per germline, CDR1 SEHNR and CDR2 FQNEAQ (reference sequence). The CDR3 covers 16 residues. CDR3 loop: CASSPTSPGTHNEQFF. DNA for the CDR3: TGTGCCAGCAGCCCTACCTCCCCAGGGACTCACAATGAGCAGTTCTTC.

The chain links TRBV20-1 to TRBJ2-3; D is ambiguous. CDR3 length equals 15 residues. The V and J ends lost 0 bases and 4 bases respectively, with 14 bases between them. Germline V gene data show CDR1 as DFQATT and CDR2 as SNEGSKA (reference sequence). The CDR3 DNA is TGCAGTGCTAGAGATTCCGGCTGGGGTGCAGATACGCAGTATTTT. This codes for CSARDSGWGADTQYF.

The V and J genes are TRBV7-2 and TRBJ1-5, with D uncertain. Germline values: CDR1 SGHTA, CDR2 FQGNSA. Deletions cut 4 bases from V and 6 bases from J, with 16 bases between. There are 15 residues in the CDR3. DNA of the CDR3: TGTGCCAGCAGCTCCCAGTTTCAGTTAGGTCAGCCCCAGCATTTT. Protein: CASSSQFQLGQPQHF.

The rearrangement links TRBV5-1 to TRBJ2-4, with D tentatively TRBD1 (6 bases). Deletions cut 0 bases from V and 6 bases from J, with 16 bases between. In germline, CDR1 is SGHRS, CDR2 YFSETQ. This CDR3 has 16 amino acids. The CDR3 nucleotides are TGCGCCAGCAGCTTGGGTGTTGGCAGGGGAGTAAACATTCAGTACTTC. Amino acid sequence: CASSLGVGRGVNIQYF.

The CDR3 spells CASSLAHRVTGELFF. The CDR3 coding sequence is TGTGCCAGCAGTTTAGCCCACAGGGTGACCGGGGAGCTGTTTTTT. The rearrangement links TRBV27 to TRBJ2-2; a possible D gene is TRBD1 (6 bases). CDR3 size: 15 residues. Germline-derived CDR1 and CDR2 are MNHEY and SMNVEV (reference sequence). V lost 2 bases, J lost 5 bases, and 12 bases lay in between.

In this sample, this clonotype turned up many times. CDR3 region: CSAAEYEQYF. The CDR3 nucleotides read TGCAGTGCAGCGGAATATGAGCAGTACTTC. The rearrangement uses TRBV20-1 and TRBJ2-7, with a possible D match to TRBD2 (5 bases). Germline V gives CDR1 DFQATT, CDR2 SNEGSKA (reference sequence). This CDR3 is built from 10 residues. Trimming removed 6 bases at V and 7 bases at J, with 10 bases between.

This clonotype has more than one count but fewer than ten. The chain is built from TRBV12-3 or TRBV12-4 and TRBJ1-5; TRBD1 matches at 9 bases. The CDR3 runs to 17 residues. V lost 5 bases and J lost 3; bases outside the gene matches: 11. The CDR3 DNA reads TGTGCCAGCAGTAAAATAAAGCGGACAGGGGCCAATCAGCCCCAGCATTTT. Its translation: CASSKIKRTGANQPQHF.

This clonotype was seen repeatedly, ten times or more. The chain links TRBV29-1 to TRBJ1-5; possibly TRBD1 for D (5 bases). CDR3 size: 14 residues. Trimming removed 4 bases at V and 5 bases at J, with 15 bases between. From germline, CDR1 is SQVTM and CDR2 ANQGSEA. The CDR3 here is CSVGSSGPDQPQHF. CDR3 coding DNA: TGCAGCGTTGGAAGTTCGGGGCCGGATCAGCCCCAGCATTTT.

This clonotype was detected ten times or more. The CDR3 sequence: CSARVGRGYSNQPQHF. Written as DNA, the CDR3 is TGCAGTGCTAGAGTGGGCAGGGGGTATAGCAATCAGCCCCAGCATTTT. The V call is TRBV20-1, the J call TRBJ1-5, with 7 bases aligning to TRBD1. This CDR3 has 16 amino acids. Unmatched junction bases numbered 6, after V lost 1 base and J lost 0 bases. The germline V gene has CDR1 DFQATT and CDR2 SNEGSKA (reference sequence).

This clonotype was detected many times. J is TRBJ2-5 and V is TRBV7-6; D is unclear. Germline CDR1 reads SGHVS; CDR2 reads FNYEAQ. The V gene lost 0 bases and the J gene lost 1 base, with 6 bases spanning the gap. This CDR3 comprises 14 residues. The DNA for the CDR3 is TGTGCCAGCAGCTTAGCGTACAGCCAAGAGACCCAGTACTTC. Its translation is CASSLAYSQETQYF.

CDR3 nucleotide sequence: TGTGCCAGCAGCTCCACTTACTTAAACGGGGAGCAGTTCTTC. Translated, it gives CASSSTYLNGEQFF. The chain employs TRBV9 and TRBJ2-1; the D is unclear. Per germline, CDR1 SGDLS and CDR2 YYNGEE. This CDR3 contains 14 residues. With 4 bases removed from V and 10 bases from J, the gap between germline ends came to 18 bases. The whole variable domain, remainder taken from reference TRBV9 and TRBJ2-1, is DSGVTQTPKHLITATGQRVTLRCSPRSGDLSVYWYQQSLDQGLQFLIQYYNGEERAKGNILERFSAQQFPDLHSELNLSSLELGDSALYFCASSSTYLNGEQFFGPGTRLTVL.

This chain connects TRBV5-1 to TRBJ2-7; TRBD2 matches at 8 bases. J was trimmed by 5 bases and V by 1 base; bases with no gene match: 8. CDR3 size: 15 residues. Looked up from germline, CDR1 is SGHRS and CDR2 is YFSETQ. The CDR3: CASSLIGGGNDEQYF. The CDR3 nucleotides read TGCGCCAGCAGCTTGATCGGGGGGGGCAACGACGAGCAGTACTTC.

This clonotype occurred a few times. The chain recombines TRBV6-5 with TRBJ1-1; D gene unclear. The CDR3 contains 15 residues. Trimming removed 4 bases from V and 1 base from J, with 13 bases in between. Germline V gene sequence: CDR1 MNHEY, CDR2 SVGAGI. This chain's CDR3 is CASSSGWTANTEAFF. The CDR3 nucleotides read TGTGCCAGCAGTTCGGGTTGGACGGCGAACACTGAAGCTTTCTTT.

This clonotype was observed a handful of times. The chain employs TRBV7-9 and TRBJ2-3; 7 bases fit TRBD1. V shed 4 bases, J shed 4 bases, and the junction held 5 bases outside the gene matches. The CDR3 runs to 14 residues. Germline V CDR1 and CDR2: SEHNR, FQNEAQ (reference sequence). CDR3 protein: CASSSDRQSDTQYF. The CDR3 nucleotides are TGTGCCAGCAGCTCGGACAGGCAGTCAGATACGCAGTATTTT. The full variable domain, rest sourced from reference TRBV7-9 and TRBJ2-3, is DTGVSQNPRHKITKRGQNVTFRCDPISEHNRLYWYRQTLGQGPEFLTYFQNEAQLEKSRLLSDRFSAERPKGSFSTLEIQRTEQGDSAMYLCASSSDRQSDTQYFGPGTRLTVL.

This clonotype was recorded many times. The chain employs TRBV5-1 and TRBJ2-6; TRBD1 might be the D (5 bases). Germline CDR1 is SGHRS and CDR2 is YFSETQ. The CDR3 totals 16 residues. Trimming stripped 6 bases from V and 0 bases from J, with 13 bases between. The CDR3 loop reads CASIQGASSGANVLTF. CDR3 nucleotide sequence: TGCGCCAGCATACAAGGGGCAAGCTCTGGGGCCAACGTCCTGACTTTC. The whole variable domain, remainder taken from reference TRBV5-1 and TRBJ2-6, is KAGVTQTPRYLIKTRGQQVTLSCSPISGHRSVSWYQQTPGQGLQFLFEYFSETQRNKGNFPGRFSGRQFSNSRSEMNVSTLELGDSALYLCASIQGASSGANVLTFGAGSRLTVL.

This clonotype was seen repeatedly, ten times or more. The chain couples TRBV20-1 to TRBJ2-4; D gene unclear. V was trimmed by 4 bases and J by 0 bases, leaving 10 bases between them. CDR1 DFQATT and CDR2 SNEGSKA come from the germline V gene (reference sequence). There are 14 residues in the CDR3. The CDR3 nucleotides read TGCAGTGCTAACCGTATACTAGCCAAAAACATTCAGTACTTC. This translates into CSANRILAKNIQYF.

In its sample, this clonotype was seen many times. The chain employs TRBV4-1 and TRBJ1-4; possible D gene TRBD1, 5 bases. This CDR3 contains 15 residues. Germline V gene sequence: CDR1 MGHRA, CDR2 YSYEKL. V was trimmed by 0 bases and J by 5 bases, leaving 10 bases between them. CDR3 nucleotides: TGCGCCAGCAGCCAAGATCCAGGGAGAAATGAAAAACTGTTTTTT. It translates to CASSQDPGRNEKLFF.

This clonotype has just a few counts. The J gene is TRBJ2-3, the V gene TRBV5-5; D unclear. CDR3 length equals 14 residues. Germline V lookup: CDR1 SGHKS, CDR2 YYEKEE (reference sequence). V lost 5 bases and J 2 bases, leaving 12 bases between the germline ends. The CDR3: CASSLLADTDTQYF. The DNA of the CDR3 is TGTGCCAGCAGTCTGCTGGCTGACACAGATACGCAGTATTTT.